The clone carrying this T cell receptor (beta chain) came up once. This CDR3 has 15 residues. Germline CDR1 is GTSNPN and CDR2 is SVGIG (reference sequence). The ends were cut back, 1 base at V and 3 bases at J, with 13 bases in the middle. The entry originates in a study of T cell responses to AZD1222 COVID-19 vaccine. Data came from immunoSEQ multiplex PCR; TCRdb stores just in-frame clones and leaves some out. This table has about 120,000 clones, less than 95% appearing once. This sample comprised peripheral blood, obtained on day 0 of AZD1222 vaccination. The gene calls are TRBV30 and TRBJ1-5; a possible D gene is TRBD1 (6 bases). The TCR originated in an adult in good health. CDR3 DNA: TGTGCCTGGAGTGGGGGTGGGGGGGCCAATCAGCCCCAGCATTTT. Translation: CAWSGGGGANQPQHF. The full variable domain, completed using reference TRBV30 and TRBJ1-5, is SQTIHQWPATLVQPVGSPLSLECTVEGTSNPNLYWYRQAAGRGLQLLFYSVGIGQISSEVPQNLSASRPQDRQFILSSKKLLLSDSGFYLCAWSGGGGANQPQHFGDGTRLSIL.